The 8 T cell receptor beta chains below all came from one sample that was sequenced in a study of Graves' ophthalmopathy and Graves' hyperthyroidism. Beta-chain TCR CDR3 regions were amplified from RNA transcripts. Second-round multiplex PCR followed a first-round RT-PCR using HTBI primers. TCRdb independently ran MiXCR on the multiplex PCR reads; one entry per CDR3 protein. This table has over a million distinct CDR3 sequences, less than 45% appearing once. The sample was peripheral blood or thyroid tissue (not recorded which). These receptor sequences come from an adult man with Graves' hyperthyroidism.

The chain combines TRBV28 with TRBJ1-5; unclear D gene. Trimming stripped 6 bases from V and 9 bases from J, with 9 bases between. The germline gives CDR1 MDHEN, CDR2 SYDVKM. This CDR3 has 11 amino acids. In DNA, the CDR3 is TGTGCCAGCAGCCCGGAGGGGCCCCAGCATTTT. It yields the protein CASSPEGPQHF.

This chain joins TRBV6-2 or TRBV6-3 and TRBJ2-2, with D perhaps TRBD2 (5 bases). The CDR3 has 13 residues. The ends were cut back, 3 bases at V and 9 bases at J, with 11 bases in the middle. Per germline, CDR1 MNHEY and CDR2 SVGEGT. The DNA of the CDR3 is TGTGCCAGCAGTTATGCGAGGGCTTGGGAGCTGTTTTTT. Its protein product is CASSYARAWELFF.

This clonotype was seen repeatedly, ten times or more. The rearrangement links TRBV9 to TRBJ1-5; 7 bases line up with TRBD1. The CDR3 totals 14 residues. The V and J ends lost 1 base and 9 bases, in that order; junction bases with no gene match: 7. Per the germline V gene, CDR1 is SGDLS and CDR2 is YYNGEE. In nucleotides, the CDR3 is TGTGCCAGCAGCGTACAGGGGGTAGCGGGGCCCCAGCATTTT. Translation gives CASSVQGVAGPQHF.

This chain connects TRBV20-1 to TRBJ2-7; TRBD1 aligns across 7 bases. The germline V gene encodes CDR1 DFQATT and CDR2 SNEGSKA (reference sequence). The CDR3 totals 15 residues. The V and J ends lost 6 bases and 5 bases, in that order; junction bases with no gene match: 16. Here the CDR3 reads CSASTYWGQFDEQYF. Written as DNA, the CDR3 is TGCAGTGCCAGCACCTACTGGGGACAGTTCGACGAGCAGTACTTC.

The chain recombines TRBV7-9 with TRBJ2-7, with D perhaps TRBD1 (6 bases). V gave up 6 bases and J gave up 5 bases, with 20 bases separating them. The CDR3 is made up of 15 amino acids. CDR1 is SEHNR, CDR2 FQNEAQ, per germline (reference sequence). The CDR3 bases are TGTGCCAGCAGATGGACCATAGGGACATCGAACGAGCAGTACTTC. It translates to CASRWTIGTSNEQYF.

The table lists this clonotype with many counts. The chain has TRBV10-3 and TRBJ2-7, with D unresolved. The V gene's germline CDR1 is ENHRY and CDR2 SYGVKD. Trimming shortened V by 4 bases and J by 6 bases, and 13 bases separated the two germline ends. The length of the CDR3 is 13 residues. CDR3 sequence reads: CAISVSVDPEQYF. In DNA, the CDR3 is TGTGCCATCAGTGTGTCCGTCGATCCCGAGCAGTACTTC.

The V call is TRBV7-9, the J call TRBJ1-2; 9 bases line up with TRBD1. V shed 4 bases and J 6 bases; nucleotides not matched to a gene: 3. The CDR3 is made up of 13 amino acids. Germline V gene sequence: CDR1 SEHNR, CDR2 FQNEAQ (reference sequence). CDR3 DNA sequence: TGTGCCAGCAGCTGGGACAGGGTCGATGGCTACACCTTC. It is translated as CASSWDRVDGYTF.

Comments on this clonotype: The final CDR3 position lacks the conserved phenylalanine or tryptophan, pointing to a likely read error. No DNA is shown, since the ends of the CDR3 on it are uncertain; the CDR3 is the one TCRdb lists. The rearrangement uses TRBV6-1 and TRBJ1-4. The germline gives CDR1 MNHNS, CDR2 SASEGT. The CDR3 is made up of 9 amino acids, end residues included. CDR3: CASSERRAL.